This T cell receptor beta chain was sequenced for a study of blood T cell repertoires in COVID-19. Study-wide context: Samples representing acute and convalescent COVID-19 were sourced from the United States, Italy and Spain. T cells, B-cell-depleted T cells, or PBMCs provided the cDNA or gDNA that served as material.

TCRdb keeps only in-frame clones here, not all; method: immunoSEQ multiplex PCR. The sample yields roughly 250,000 clones, about 85% seen once. Germline V CDR1 and CDR2: SGHTA, FQGNSA. The CDR3 length is 17 residues. V was clipped by 0 bases and J by 3 bases, with 14 bases between them. Source material: peripheral blood. This clonotype originated in a human donor with COVID-19, enrolled during active disease. The donor label of this sample is uncertain. The rearrangement joins TRBV7-2 to TRBJ2-2; D possibly corresponds to TRBD2 (6 bases). Here the CDR3 reads CASSLAGASEDTGELFF. DNA of the CDR3: TGTGCCAGCAGCTTAGCAGGGGCTAGCGAGGACACCGGGGAGCTGTTTTTT.